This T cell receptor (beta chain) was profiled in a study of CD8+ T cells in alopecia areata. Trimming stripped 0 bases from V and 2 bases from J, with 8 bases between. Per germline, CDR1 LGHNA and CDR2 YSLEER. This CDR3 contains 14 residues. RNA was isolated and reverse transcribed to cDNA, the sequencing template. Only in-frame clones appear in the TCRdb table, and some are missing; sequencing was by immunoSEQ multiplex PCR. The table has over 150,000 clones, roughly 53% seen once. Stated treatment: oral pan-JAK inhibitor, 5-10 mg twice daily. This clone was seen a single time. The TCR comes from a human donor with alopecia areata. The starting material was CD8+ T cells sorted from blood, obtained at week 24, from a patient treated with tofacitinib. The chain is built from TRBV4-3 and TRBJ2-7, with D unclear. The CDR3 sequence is CASSQDEAAYEQYF. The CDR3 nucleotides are TGCGCCAGCAGCCAAGATGAGGCCGCCTACGAGCAGTACTTC.